The 25 T cell receptor beta chains listed next were all sequenced from one sample in a study of blood T cell repertoires in COVID-19. Assay: immunoSEQ multiplex PCR; the TCRdb copy retains only in-frame clones and omits some. This table holds 30,000 to 35,000 clones, 75% to 90% found once. The sequencing input was peripheral blood. These receptors all come from an elderly man with active COVID-19.

The V and J genes are TRBV14 and TRBJ2-1, with 10 bases lining up with TRBD2. The CDR3 loop spans 17 amino acids. Trimming at V came to 1 base and at J to 9 bases, leaving 12 bases not matched to a gene. CDR1 and CDR2 (germline): SGHDN, FVKESK. The CDR3 nucleotides read TGTGCCAGCAGCCAAGGTCTAGCGGGAGCCGTCGTCCGTGAGCAGTTCTTC. Its translation is CASSQGLAGAVVREQFF. Together with reference TRBV14 and TRBJ2-1, the CDR3 gives the full variable domain: EAGVTQFPSHSVIEKGQTVTLRCDPISGHDNLYWYRRVMGKEIKFLLHFVKESKQDESGMPNNRFLAERTGGTYSTLKVQPAELEDSGVYFCASSQGLAGAVVREQFFGPGTRLTVL.

CDR3 coding DNA: TGTGCCCTAGGCGGAGACTACAATGAGCAGTTCTTC. Translated: CALGGDYNEQFF. The V call is TRBV2, the J call TRBJ2-1, with unresolved D. V dropped 11 bases and J dropped 3 bases, with 11 bases sitting between them. This CDR3 contains 12 residues. Germline assignment: CDR1 SNHLY and CDR2 FYNNEI.

The V and J genes are TRBV14 and TRBJ1-1; D may be TRBD1 (5 bases). This CDR3 contains 16 residues. Germline V gene data show CDR1 as SGHDN and CDR2 as FVKESK. V lost 0 bases and J lost 4, with 15 bases in between. The CDR3 loop is CASSQDLGQGPTEAFF. CDR3 DNA sequence: TGTGCCAGCAGCCAAGATCTGGGCCAGGGTCCCACTGAAGCTTTCTTT. Full variable domain (remainder filled in from reference TRBV14 and TRBJ1-1): EAGVTQFPSHSVIEKGQTVTLRCDPISGHDNLYWYRRVMGKEIKFLLHFVKESKQDESGMPNNRFLAERTGGTYSTLKVQPAELEDSGVYFCASSQDLGQGPTEAFFGQGTRLTVV.

This chain joins TRBV7-2 and TRBJ2-3; 10 nucleotides match TRBD2. Germline-derived CDR1 and CDR2 are SGHTA and FQGNSA. The CDR3 length is 15 residues. V lost 5 bases and J lost 0; bases outside the gene matches: 2. The CDR3 is CASSRTSGSTDTQYF. In DNA, the CDR3 is TGTGCCAGCAGCCGGACTAGCGGTAGCACAGATACGCAGTATTTT.

The chain has TRBV5-6 and TRBJ2-1, with 8 positions matching TRBD1. The CDR3 runs to 16 residues. V gave up 3 bases and J gave up 4 bases; unmatched junction bases: 9. CDR1 SGHDT and CDR2 YYEEEE come from the germline V gene. The CDR3 nucleotides read TGTGCCAGCAGCTCTATTCAGGGGGCATCGTACAATGAGCAGTTCTTC. Its protein is CASSSIQGASYNEQFF.

CDR3 coding DNA: TGTGCCAGCAGCCTATACTCACAGGGCCCCCAAGAAGCTTTCTTT. This encodes CASSLYSQGPQEAFF. The gene calls are TRBV11-2 and TRBJ1-1, with D maybe TRBD1 (6 bases). Germline V gene data show CDR1 as SGHAT and CDR2 as FQNNGV. Trimming removed 5 bases at V and 8 bases at J, with 21 bases between. The CDR3 runs 15 residues.

The rearrangement uses TRBV5-1 and TRBJ1-2, with D perhaps TRBD1 (6 bases). The ends were cut back, 0 bases at V and 0 bases at J, with 9 bases in the middle. Germline values: CDR1 SGHRS, CDR2 YFSETQ. This CDR3 region has 15 residues. CDR3: CASSLATGSNYGYTF. The CDR3 DNA reads TGCGCCAGCAGCTTGGCCACAGGGTCTAACTATGGCTACACCTTC.

The chain carries TRBV3-1 (or the pseudogene TRBV3-2) and TRBJ2-7, with a weak D call TRBD1 (8 bases). The V end was cut by 1 base, the J end by 7 bases, with 17 bases between. This CDR3 spans 15 amino acids. Germline CDR1 and CDR2: LGHDT and YNNKEL (reference sequence). The CDR3 region is CASSQGTGTIGEQYF. As DNA, the CDR3 is TGTGCCAGCAGCCAAGGGACAGGGACTATAGGGGAGCAGTACTTC.

CDR3 region: CASSPSGRALGTGELFF. In DNA form, the CDR3 reads TGCGCCAGCAGCCCTAGCGGGAGGGCCCTTGGCACCGGGGAGCTGTTTTTT. J is TRBJ2-2 and V is TRBV5-1, with 12 bases identical to TRBD2. This CDR3 has 17 residues. With 4 bases clipped from V and 4 bases from J, the junction kept 8 bases outside the gene matches. Looked up from germline, CDR1 is SGHRS and CDR2 is YFSETQ.

The chain is built from TRBV27 and TRBJ2-1; 10 nucleotides line up with TRBD2. This CDR3 spans 20 amino acids. Germline assignment: CDR1 MNHEY and CDR2 SMNVEV (reference sequence). Trimming at V came to 5 bases and at J to 0 bases, leaving 16 bases not matched to a gene. CDR3 bases: TGTGCCAGCAGTCCCACCGGTCTACTAGCGGGATCGAGCTCCTACAATGAGCAGTTCTTC. This codes for CASSPTGLLAGSSSYNEQFF.

The chain combines TRBV6-2 or TRBV6-3 with TRBJ1-5; D gene unclear. The CDR3 consists of 16 residues. The germline gives CDR1 MNHEY, CDR2 SVGEGT. V lost 5 bases and J lost 6, with 20 bases in between. This chain's CDR3 is CASSPGSSGSGQPQHF. In nucleotides, the CDR3 is TGTGCCAGCAGTCCAGGTTCTTCGGGTAGCGGTCAGCCCCAGCATTTT.

This clone has only a few counts. The genes are TRBV7-9 and TRBJ1-1; D unresolved. CDR1 SEHNR and CDR2 FQNEAQ come from the germline V gene (reference sequence). CDR3 length equals 13 residues. V dropped 5 bases and J dropped 4 bases, with 11 bases sitting between them. The CDR3 reads CASSAPDSTEAFF. The CDR3 DNA follows: TGTGCCAGCAGCGCTCCTGATAGCACTGAAGCTTTCTTT.

The genes are TRBV5-5 and TRBJ1-1; 8 bases fit TRBD1. The CDR3 extends over 13 amino acids. Germline assignment: CDR1 SGHKS and CDR2 YYEKEE (reference sequence). The junction had 1 base not matched to a gene; V was cut back by 2 bases and J by 4 bases. CDR3 protein: CASSFTGGTEAFF. The CDR3 DNA is TGTGCCAGCAGCTTTACAGGGGGCACTGAAGCTTTCTTT.

This chain uses TRBV19 with TRBJ1-5, with TRBD1 matching over 7 bases. Germline V CDR1 and CDR2: LNHDA, SQIVND (reference sequence). V lost 9 bases to trimming and J lost 3 bases; unmatched junction nucleotides: 5. The CDR3 is 13 amino acids. In DNA form, the CDR3 reads TGTGCCAGCAGAGACAGGGTCAATCAGCCCCAGCATTTT. Its translation is CASRDRVNQPQHF.

A few counts support this clone. The chain employs TRBV7-2 and TRBJ2-7; D uncertain. Germline loops: CDR1 SGHTA, CDR2 FQGNSA. CDR3 length: 13 residues. Trimming took off 7 bases at V and 1 base at J, with 11 bases between the two ends. CDR3 in amino acids: CASTQRRSYEQYF. The DNA for the CDR3 is TGTGCCAGCACTCAGCGTCGGTCCTACGAGCAGTACTTC.

The chain is built from TRBV2 and TRBJ1-2; 7 bases align to TRBD1. Germline lookup yields CDR1 SNHLY and CDR2 FYNNEI. J lost 2 bases, V lost 4 bases, and 4 bases had no gene match. This CDR3 has 14 amino acids. CDR3 residues: CASSGGTVNYGYTF. CDR3 nucleotides: TGTGCCAGCAGTGGGGGGACAGTAAACTATGGCTACACCTTC.

The genes are TRBV12-5 and TRBJ2-7; 8 nucleotides align to TRBD1. The CDR3 totals 12 residues. J was trimmed by 2 bases and V by 11 bases; bases with no gene match: 5. Germline V gene data show CDR1 as LGHNT and CDR2 as FRNRAP. Here the CDR3 reads CASGTGPYEQYF. Here the CDR3 DNA reads TGTGCTTCCGGGACAGGCCCCTACGAGCAGTACTTC.

This sequence joins TRBV7-8 and TRBJ2-7, with D perhaps TRBD2 (7 bases). The CDR3 loop spans 15 amino acids. Trimming left V 2 bases short and J 3 bases short, with 14 bases between. Germline V lookup: CDR1 SGHVS, CDR2 FQNEAQ. In nucleotides, the CDR3 is TGTGCCAGCAGCTTAAGGGGGGAGGGGAACTACGAGCAGTACTTC. Amino acids: CASSLRGEGNYEQYF.

The chain combines TRBV27 with TRBJ2-1; 8 nucleotides align to TRBD1. The germline V gene encodes CDR1 MNHEY and CDR2 SMNVEV (reference sequence). The V segment lost 6 bases and the J segment 10 bases; nucleotides outside the gene matches: 2. CDR3 size: 11 residues. DNA of the CDR3: TGTGCCAGCAGCAGACAGGGGGAGCAGTTCTTC. It encodes CASSRQGEQFF.

The chain joins TRBV28 to TRBJ1-1; weak D call: TRBD1 (6 bases). This CDR3 is 14 amino acids long. Germline assignment: CDR1 MDHEN and CDR2 SYDVKM. The ends were cut back, 7 bases at V and 10 bases at J, with 22 bases in the middle. CDR3 DNA: TGTGCCAGCATCGATTGGGGGGGGCGGGTTCGAGCTTTCTTT. The encoded protein is CASIDWGGRVRAFF.

This clone came up once. This chain links TRBV7-9 with TRBJ1-1; 7 positions agree with TRBD1. Germline lookup yields CDR1 SEHNR and CDR2 FQNEAQ (reference sequence). The CDR3 runs 14 residues. Unmatched junction bases numbered 4, after V lost 4 bases and J lost 2 bases. As DNA, the CDR3 is TGTGCCAGCAGCTCGGGACAGTTTAACACTGAAGCTTTCTTT. Protein sequence: CASSSGQFNTEAFF.

The gene calls are TRBV5-8 and TRBJ2-4; tentatively, D is TRBD1 (6 bases). Germline lookup yields CDR1 SGHTS and CDR2 YDEGEE. CDR3 length: 19 residues. Trimming left V 0 bases short and J 1 base short, with 20 bases between. CDR3 nucleotide sequence: TGTGCCAGCAGCTTGGTTCCGCAGGGGTGGCATAGGGCCAAAAACATTCAGTACTTC. Amino acids: CASSLVPQGWHRAKNIQYF.

The chain links TRBV4-3 to TRBJ1-2, with 7 bases aligning to TRBD1. Germline trimming cut 3 bases from V and 8 bases from J; bases unmatched to any gene: 6. The CDR3 contains 13 residues. The V gene's germline CDR1 is LGHNA and CDR2 YSLEER. This CDR3 is CASSQTGSHGYTF. The CDR3 nucleotides are TGCGCCAGCAGCCAGACAGGGTCCCACGGCTACACCTTC.

V gene TRBV4-3 combines with J gene TRBJ2-1; maybe TRBD2 (5 bases). The CDR3 contains 15 residues. The germline V and J ends were trimmed by 1 base and 7 bases, with 14 bases remaining between them. The V gene's germline CDR1 is LGHNA and CDR2 YSLEER. CDR3 in amino acids: CASSQGLERFNEQFF. CDR3 sequence (DNA): TGCGCCAGCAGCCAAGGACTCGAGCGGTTTAATGAGCAGTTCTTC.

This chain joins TRBV7-9 and TRBJ2-3, with 10 bases fitting TRBD1. Germline V CDR1 and CDR2: SEHNR, FQNEAQ (reference sequence). V was pared by 3 bases and J by 3 bases, with 0 bases of the junction left unmatched. The CDR3 extends over 14 amino acids. CDR3: CASSLGQGTDTQYF. In nucleotides, the CDR3 is TGTGCCAGCAGCTTGGGACAGGGGACAGATACGCAGTATTTT. Together with reference TRBV7-9 and TRBJ2-3, the CDR3 gives the full variable domain: DTGVSQNPRHKITKRGQNVTFRCDPISEHNRLYWYRQTLGQGPEFLTYFQNEAQLEKSRLLSDRFSAERPKGSFSTLEIQRTEQGDSAMYLCASSLGQGTDTQYFGPGTRLTVL.